This T cell receptor (beta chain) was profiled in a study of blood T cell repertoires in COVID-19. In the source study's methods: Amplified reference gene primers provided the basis for estimating nucleated cell counts. Using immunoSEQ multiplex PCR, the repertoire was profiled, and TCRdb retains in-frame clones only, with some absent. That table gives V, J and clone size, and the DNA gave D and trimming. The table includes around 87,000 clones, over 70% detected once. This clone was seen more than once but under ten times. The germline gives CDR1 MNHNS, CDR2 SASEGT. V lost 6 bases and J lost 0, with 12 bases in between. CDR3 length: 14 residues.

The TCR comes from an elderly woman with acute or convalescent COVID-19. V usage is TRBV6-1 and J usage is TRBJ2-7; TRBD1 might be the D (6 bases). Sequencing was done on a sample of peripheral blood. This chain's CDR3 is CASRRTVSSYEQYF. The DNA for the CDR3 is TGTGCCAGCAGGCGGACAGTGAGCTCCTACGAGCAGTACTTC.